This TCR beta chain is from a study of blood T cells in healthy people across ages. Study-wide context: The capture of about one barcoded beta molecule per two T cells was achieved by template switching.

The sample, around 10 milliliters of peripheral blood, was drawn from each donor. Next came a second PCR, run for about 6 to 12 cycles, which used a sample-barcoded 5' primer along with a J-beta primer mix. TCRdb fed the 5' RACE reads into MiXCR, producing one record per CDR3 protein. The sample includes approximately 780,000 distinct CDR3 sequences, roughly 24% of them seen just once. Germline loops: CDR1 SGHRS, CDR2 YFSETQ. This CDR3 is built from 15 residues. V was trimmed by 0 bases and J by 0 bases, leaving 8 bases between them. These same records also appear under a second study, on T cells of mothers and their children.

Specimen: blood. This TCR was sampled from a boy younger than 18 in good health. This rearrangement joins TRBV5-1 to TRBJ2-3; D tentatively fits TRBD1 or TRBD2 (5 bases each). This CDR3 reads CASSLEWGSTDTQYF. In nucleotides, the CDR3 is TGCGCCAGCAGCTTGGAGTGGGGGAGCACAGATACGCAGTATTTT.